A single sample is the source of the 12 T cell receptor beta chains below, sequenced in a study of T cell changes during pregnancy in multiple sclerosis. Assay: immunoSEQ multiplex PCR; the TCRdb copy retains only in-frame clones and omits some. The data hold approximately 130,000 clones, with 90% to 95% observed a single time. The starting material was peripheral blood, obtained before pregnancy. Source of these receptors: a female donor with multiple sclerosis, enrolled in a pregnancy study.

The chain is built from TRBV5-4 and TRBJ2-2, with 8 bases aligning to TRBD2. J gave up 5 bases and V 1 base, and 10 bases lay outside the gene matches. The germline V gene encodes CDR1 SGHNT and CDR2 YYREEE (reference sequence). This CDR3 comprises 17 residues. CDR3 protein: CASSLLFGTRETGELFF. CDR3 sequence (DNA): TGTGCCAGCAGCTTGTTGTTTGGGACTAGAGAAACCGGGGAGCTGTTTTTT.

This sequence joins TRBV5-1 and TRBJ2-2; 14 nucleotides line up with TRBD2. The CDR3 sequence is 20 residues long. V trimming: 2 bases; J trimming: 1 base; junction bases outside the gene matches: 10. Germline CDR1 and CDR2: SGHRS and YFSETQ. The CDR3 protein is CASSFWMGGLAGENTGELFF. The CDR3 region has the DNA TGCGCCAGCAGCTTTTGGATGGGGGGACTAGCGGGAGAGAACACCGGGGAGCTGTTTTTT.

The chain recombines TRBV7-8 with TRBJ1-5; a possible D gene is TRBD1 (6 bases). Germline CDR1 and CDR2: SGHVS and FQNEAQ. Trimming removed 5 bases at V and 2 bases at J, with 10 bases between. CDR3 length: 14 residues. CDR3 loop: CASSQGKGNQPQHF. The CDR3 nucleotides are TGTGCCAGCAGCCAGGGGAAGGGCAATCAGCCCCAGCATTTT.

This clone came up a few times. The gene calls are TRBV9 and TRBJ2-1; 8 bases fit TRBD2. With 3 bases clipped from V and 0 bases from J, the junction kept 8 bases outside the gene matches. The CDR3 is 17 amino acids. Germline lookup yields CDR1 SGDLS and CDR2 YYNGEE. The CDR3 region has the DNA TGTGCCAGCAGCGACCCCTACAGCGGGAGCTCCTACAATGAGCAGTTCTTC. Translation gives CASSDPYSGSSYNEQFF.

V and J are TRBV18 and TRBJ2-7; a possible D gene is TRBD2 (5 bases). This CDR3 is 13 amino acids long. V gave up 6 bases and J gave up 2 bases, with 11 bases separating them. Germline assignment: CDR1 KGHSH and CDR2 LQKENI. Here the CDR3 DNA reads TGTGCCAGCTCTAACCTCGGGGCCTACGAGCAGTACTTC. This translates into CASSNLGAYEQYF.

The rearrangement uses TRBV6-4 and TRBJ2-1, with 9 bases fitting TRBD2. Germline trimming cut 3 bases from V and 4 bases from J; bases unmatched to any gene: 4. Germline V gene data show CDR1 as MRHNA and CDR2 as SNTAGT. The CDR3 covers 15 residues. This CDR3 reads CASSEGGGGYNEQFF. CDR3 nucleotides: TGTGCCAGCAGTGAGGGCGGGGGGGGATACAATGAGCAGTTCTTC.

As concerns this clone: Distinct nucleotide sequences in the sample also encode this CDR3. This chain uses TRBV5-1 with TRBJ1-1; D might be TRBD1 (6 bases). The CDR3 loop spans 15 amino acids. V gave up 1 base and J gave up 1 base, with 11 bases separating them. Germline V gene lookup returns CDR1 SGHRS and CDR2 YFSETQ. The CDR3 protein is CASSLLQGPNTEAFF. The CDR3 DNA reads as TGCGCCAGCAGCTTGTTGCAGGGGCCGAACACTGAAGCTTTCTTT.

The chain carries TRBV29-1 and TRBJ2-1; possible D gene TRBD2, 5 bases. Germline lookup yields CDR1 SQVTM and CDR2 ANQGSEA. The CDR3 is 18 residues long. Trimming removed 4 bases at V and 0 bases at J, with 22 bases between. The CDR3 nucleotides read TGCAGCGTTGGGATTCGACGGGGTAATCCTTTCTCCTACAATGAGCAGTTCTTC. Protein product: CSVGIRRGNPFSYNEQFF.

The rearrangement links TRBV6-5 to TRBJ1-4, with 7 bases lining up with TRBD1. J lost 4 bases, V lost 4 bases, and 6 bases had no gene match. CDR3 size: 15 residues. Germline V gives CDR1 MNHEY, CDR2 SVGAGI. The CDR3 DNA reads TGTGCCAGCAGTTTTACAGGGGTTTATAATGAAAAACTGTTTTTT. Protein product: CASSFTGVYNEKLFF.

J is TRBJ1-1 and V is TRBV11-2, with D hard to call. Trimming removed 4 bases at V and 0 bases at J, with 15 bases between. Germline lookup yields CDR1 SGHAT and CDR2 FQNNGV. The CDR3 contains 16 residues. CDR3 DNA sequence: TGTGCCAGCAGCTCCCGGCCATATCGGGTGAACACTGAAGCTTTCTTT. Protein: CASSSRPYRVNTEAFF. Filled out from reference TRBV11-2 and TRBJ1-1, the complete variable domain reads EAGVAQSPRYKIIEKRQSVAFWCNPISGHATLYWYQQILGQGPKLLIQFQNNGVVDDSQLPKDRFSAERLKGVDSTLKIQPAKLEDSAVYLCASSSRPYRVNTEAFFGQGTRLTVV.

In its sample, this clone was seen once. The gene calls are TRBV5-1 and TRBJ2-2, with TRBD1 as a possible D gene (6 bases). Trimming took 0 bases from V and 6 from J, leaving 9 bases between them. The CDR3 totals 14 residues. Germline-derived CDR1 and CDR2 are SGHRS and YFSETQ. The CDR3 spells CASSLDRAAGELFF. The CDR3 coding sequence is TGCGCCAGCAGCTTGGACAGGGCTGCCGGGGAGCTGTTTTTT.

In its sample, this clone was seen once. The V call is TRBV6-1, the J call TRBJ2-1, with a possible D match to TRBD2 (5 bases). Germline V gene sequence: CDR1 MNHNS, CDR2 SASEGT. CDR3 length equals 11 residues. Trimming took 4 bases from V and 16 from J, leaving 14 bases between them. The CDR3 DNA follows: TGTGCCAGCAGTGCCCTTGAGGGAAGATTCTTC. Its translation is CASSALEGRFF.